A selection of T cell receptor beta chains follows, all from one sample in a study of T cell responses to AZD1222 COVID-19 vaccine. TCRdb's table, derived via immunoSEQ multiplex PCR, lists solely in-frame clones and lacks some. The sample comprises just over 150,000 clones, around 85% of which are singletons, and 6.9% rests with the top ten. The sequenced sample was peripheral blood, obtained after recovery from COVID-19. The receptors were gathered from an adult who had recovered from COVID-19. Each CDR3 is given with its conserved first and last residue. Each record gives: D gene, clone size, V gene, J gene, CDR3 length, CDR3 protein, CDR3 DNA. D genes are given only for firm matches. Size values are once, few and many counts, or a class for expanded clones, and some rows have none.

d_call: NA
clone_size: once
v_call: TRBV3-1/TRBV3-2
j_call: TRBJ2-3
cdr3_length: 13
cdr3_aa: CASSQFLKDTQYF
cdr3_nt: TGTGCCAGCAGCCAATTTTTAAAAGATACGCAGTATTTT

d_call: NA
clone_size: NA
v_call: TRBV3-1/TRBV3-2
j_call: TRBJ2-5
cdr3_length: 13
cdr3_aa: CASSHQGRETQYF
cdr3_nt: TGTGCCAGCAGCCACCAGGGGAGGGAGACCCAGTACTTC

d_call: NA
clone_size: NA
v_call: TRBV2
j_call: TRBJ2-2
cdr3_length: 15
cdr3_aa: CASTRDISNTGELFF
cdr3_nt: TGTGCCAGCACCAGGGATATATCGAACACCGGGGAGCTGTTTTTT

d_call: NA
clone_size: NA
v_call: TRBV6-5
j_call: TRBJ1-1
cdr3_length: 14
cdr3_aa: CASKVGAVGTEAFF
cdr3_nt: TGTGCCAGTAAAGTGGGGGCCGTGGGGACTGAAGCTTTCTTT

d_call: NA
clone_size: NA
v_call: TRBV7-3
j_call: TRBJ2-3
cdr3_length: 15
cdr3_aa: CASSLRPTSTDTQYF
cdr3_nt: TGTGCCAGCAGCTTAAGGCCTACTAGCACAGATACGCAGTATTTT

d_call: TRBD1
clone_size: NA
v_call: TRBV11-3
j_call: TRBJ1-1
cdr3_length: 17
cdr3_aa: CASSRATGADGNTEAFF
cdr3_nt: TGTGCCAGCAGCCGTGCTACAGGGGCCGATGGGAACACTGAAGCTTTCTTT

d_call: NA
clone_size: once
v_call: TRBV5-4
j_call: TRBJ1-6
cdr3_length: 14
cdr3_aa: CASSRGHPDSPLHF
cdr3_nt: TGTGCCAGCAGCCGGGGACACCCAGATTCACCCCTCCACTTT

d_call: NA
clone_size: NA
v_call: TRBV2
j_call: TRBJ2-3
cdr3_length: 13
cdr3_aa: CASSDTSTDTQYF
cdr3_nt: TGTGCCAGCAGTGACACCTCCACAGATACGCAGTATTTT

d_call: NA
clone_size: NA
v_call: TRBV10-3
j_call: TRBJ1-5
cdr3_length: 12
cdr3_aa: CAISASNQPQHF
cdr3_nt: TGTGCCATCAGTGCTTCCAATCAGCCCCAGCATTTT

d_call: TRBD2
clone_size: NA
v_call: TRBV6-1
j_call: TRBJ2-2
cdr3_length: 17
cdr3_aa: CASSGRGTSMGTGELFF
cdr3_nt: TGTGCCAGCAGTGGGAGGGGGACTAGTATGGGGACCGGGGAGCTGTTTTTT

d_call: NA
clone_size: NA
v_call: TRBV6-1
j_call: TRBJ2-7
cdr3_length: 14
cdr3_aa: CASSETAVSYEQYF
cdr3_nt: TGTGCCAGCAGTGAAACAGCGGTCTCCTACGAGCAGTACTTC

d_call: NA
clone_size: NA
v_call: TRBV2
j_call: TRBJ2-7
cdr3_length: 12
cdr3_aa: CASSERLGASYF
cdr3_nt: TGTGCCAGCAGTGAGAGACTAGGTGCCTCATACTTC

d_call: TRBD1
clone_size: NA
v_call: TRBV7-8
j_call: TRBJ1-1
cdr3_length: 14
cdr3_aa: CASSESRGSTEAFF
cdr3_nt: TGTGCCAGCAGCGAGAGCAGGGGGTCCACTGAAGCTTTCTTT

d_call: TRBD2
clone_size: NA
v_call: TRBV6-6
j_call: TRBJ2-3
cdr3_length: 14
cdr3_aa: CASSPGLAGSTQYF
cdr3_nt: TGTGCCAGCAGTCCGGGACTAGCGGGCTCCACGCAGTATTTT

d_call: TRBD1
clone_size: NA
v_call: TRBV28
j_call: TRBJ2-2
cdr3_length: 15
cdr3_aa: CASSPGTGGTGELFF
cdr3_nt: TGTGCCAGCAGCCCAGGGACAGGCGGTACCGGGGAGCTGTTTTTT

d_call: NA
clone_size: few
v_call: TRBV5-1
j_call: TRBJ2-7
cdr3_length: 16
cdr3_aa: CASSPMSTGLSYEQYF
cdr3_nt: TGCGCCAGCAGCCCGATGTCCACAGGGCTCTCCTACGAGCAGTACTTC

d_call: NA
clone_size: NA
v_call: TRBV29-1
j_call: TRBJ1-1
cdr3_length: 13
cdr3_aa: CSVLGVSNTEAFF
cdr3_nt: TGCAGCGTTTTAGGTGTCTCAAACACTGAAGCTTTCTTT

d_call: TRBD2
clone_size: NA
v_call: TRBV28
j_call: TRBJ2-1
cdr3_length: 15
cdr3_aa: CASSPIAGGINEQFF
cdr3_nt: TGTGCCAGCAGCCCCATAGCGGGAGGGATAAATGAGCAGTTCTTC

d_call: NA
clone_size: NA
v_call: TRBV18
j_call: TRBJ2-2
cdr3_length: 16
cdr3_aa: CASSPRRNANTGELFF
cdr3_nt: TGTGCCAGCTCACCACGGAGGAACGCGAACACCGGGGAGCTGTTTTTT

d_call: TRBD2
clone_size: once
v_call: TRBV7-6
j_call: TRBJ2-1
cdr3_length: 12
cdr3_aa: CASSLGGGWQFF
cdr3_nt: TGTGCCAGCAGCTTAGGGGGGGGATGGCAGTTCTTC

d_call: TRBD1
clone_size: NA
v_call: TRBV19
j_call: TRBJ1-6
cdr3_length: 13
cdr3_aa: CASSTRGSSPLHF
cdr3_nt: TGTGCCAGTAGTACCAGGGGGAGTTCACCCCTCCACTTT

d_call: NA
clone_size: NA
v_call: TRBV6-4
j_call: TRBJ1-2
cdr3_length: 15
cdr3_aa: CASSDLGTPQAGYTF
cdr3_nt: TGTGCCAGCAGTGACTTGGGGACACCTCAAGCTGGCTACACCTTC

d_call: TRBD2
clone_size: NA
v_call: TRBV20-1
j_call: TRBJ2-3
cdr3_length: 15
cdr3_aa: CSASRPSGLSDTQYF
cdr3_nt: TGCAGTGCTAGTCGGCCTAGCGGGTTGTCAGATACGCAGTATTTT

d_call: NA
clone_size: NA
v_call: TRBV9
j_call: TRBJ1-4
cdr3_length: 15
cdr3_aa: CASSVVGGPNEKLFF
cdr3_nt: TGTGCCAGCAGCGTAGTGGGGGGACCTAATGAAAAACTGTTTTTT

d_call: NA
clone_size: NA
v_call: TRBV5-1
j_call: TRBJ2-5
cdr3_length: 13
cdr3_aa: CASSLTNQETQYF
cdr3_nt: TGCGCCAGCAGCTTGACGAATCAAGAGACCCAGTACTTC

d_call: NA
clone_size: NA
v_call: TRBV29-1
j_call: TRBJ2-3
cdr3_length: 14
cdr3_aa: CSVPDPRGADTQYF
cdr3_nt: TGCAGCGTTCCTGACCCGAGGGGGGCAGATACGCAGTATTTT

d_call: TRBD1
clone_size: NA
v_call: TRBV19
j_call: TRBJ2-1
cdr3_length: 15
cdr3_aa: CASSPRVGQHHEQFF
cdr3_nt: TGTGCCAGTAGTCCTAGGGTGGGACAGCATCATGAGCAGTTCTTC

d_call: NA
clone_size: once
v_call: TRBV20-1
j_call: TRBJ2-5
cdr3_length: 13
cdr3_aa: CSASRPAGGTQYF
cdr3_nt: TGCAGTGCTAGTCGACCCGCCGGGGGGACCCAGTACTTC

d_call: NA
clone_size: NA
v_call: TRBV2
j_call: TRBJ2-6
cdr3_length: 16
cdr3_aa: CASSEDPRSGANVLTF
cdr3_nt: TGTGCCAGCAGTGAAGATCCTCGCTCTGGGGCCAACGTCCTGACTTTC

d_call: NA
clone_size: NA
v_call: TRBV9
j_call: TRBJ1-1
cdr3_length: 14
cdr3_aa: CASSEQGRNTEAFF
cdr3_nt: TGTGCCAGCAGCGAACAGGGAAGGAACACTGAAGCTTTCTTT

d_call: TRBD1
clone_size: NA
v_call: TRBV5-1
j_call: TRBJ1-4
cdr3_length: 15
cdr3_aa: CASSRTGTANEKLFF
cdr3_nt: TGCGCCAGCAGCCGGACAGGGACTGCTAATGAAAAACTGTTTTTT

d_call: NA
clone_size: NA
v_call: TRBV5-1
j_call: TRBJ2-7
cdr3_length: 15
cdr3_aa: CASSQGTNLDYEQYF
cdr3_nt: TGCGCCAGCAGCCAGGGTACTAACCTAGACTACGAGCAGTACTTC

d_call: NA
clone_size: NA
v_call: TRBV25-1
j_call: TRBJ1-1
cdr3_length: 15
cdr3_aa: CASSESTVRGTEAFF
cdr3_nt: TGTGCCAGCAGTGAATCGACGGTAAGGGGCACTGAAGCTTTCTTT

d_call: NA
clone_size: NA
v_call: TRBV6-1
j_call: TRBJ1-6
cdr3_length: 14
cdr3_aa: CASSEAPNRSPLHF
cdr3_nt: TGTGCCAGCAGTGAAGCCCCCAACAGATCACCCCTCCACTTT

d_call: NA
clone_size: NA
v_call: TRBV19
j_call: TRBJ1-5
cdr3_length: 13
cdr3_aa: CASSTLRGQPQHF
cdr3_nt: TGTGCCAGTAGTACCCTACGGGGTCAGCCCCAGCATTTT

d_call: NA
clone_size: NA
v_call: TRBV9
j_call: TRBJ1-3
cdr3_length: 14
cdr3_aa: CASNQGSSGNTIYF
cdr3_nt: TGTGCCAGCAATCAAGGCAGCTCTGGAAACACCATATATTTT

d_call: TRBD2
clone_size: NA
v_call: TRBV2
j_call: TRBJ2-1
cdr3_length: 16
cdr3_aa: CASGSFKLAAYNEQFF
cdr3_nt: TGTGCCAGCGGTTCGTTTAAACTAGCGGCCTACAATGAGCAGTTCTTC

d_call: NA
clone_size: once
v_call: TRBV6-5
j_call: TRBJ1-2
cdr3_length: 14
cdr3_aa: CASSYIYGGSGYTF
cdr3_nt: TGTGCCAGCAGTTACATTTATGGTGGATCGGGCTACACCTTC

d_call: NA
clone_size: NA
v_call: TRBV11-1
j_call: TRBJ2-3
cdr3_length: 16
cdr3_aa: CASSLAGGASTDTQYF
cdr3_nt: TGTGCCAGCAGCTTAGCTGGGGGGGCTAGCACAGATACGCAGTATTTT

d_call: TRBD2
clone_size: NA
v_call: TRBV7-8
j_call: TRBJ2-5
cdr3_length: 14
cdr3_aa: CASSLGLAVRTQYF
cdr3_nt: TGTGCCAGCAGCTTAGGACTAGCGGTCAGGACCCAGTACTTC

d_call: NA
clone_size: NA
v_call: TRBV7-3
j_call: TRBJ2-3
cdr3_length: 14
cdr3_aa: CASSFAVGTDTQYF
cdr3_nt: TGTGCCAGCAGCTTCGCGGTTGGCACAGATACGCAGTATTTT

d_call: NA
clone_size: NA
v_call: TRBV6-5
j_call: TRBJ2-2
cdr3_length: 12
cdr3_aa: CASRVGTGELFF
cdr3_nt: TGTGCCAGCAGGGTGGGCACCGGGGAGCTGTTTTTT

d_call: NA
clone_size: NA
v_call: TRBV2
j_call: TRBJ2-5
cdr3_length: 13
cdr3_aa: CASSESGWETQYF
cdr3_nt: TGTGCCAGCAGTGAAAGTGGTTGGGAGACCCAGTACTTC

d_call: NA
clone_size: NA
v_call: TRBV24-1
j_call: TRBJ2-3
cdr3_length: 16
cdr3_aa: CATSDVMGLSTDTQYF
cdr3_nt: TGTGCCACCAGTGATGTAATGGGCTTAAGCACAGATACGCAGTATTTT

d_call: NA
clone_size: NA
v_call: TRBV7-2
j_call: TRBJ2-6
cdr3_length: 15
cdr3_aa: CASSLGSAGANVLTF
cdr3_nt: TGTGCCAGCAGCTTAGGGTCAGCTGGGGCCAACGTCCTGACTTTC

d_call: TRBD2
clone_size: NA
v_call: TRBV2
j_call: TRBJ2-7
cdr3_length: 18
cdr3_aa: CASRPGGGPPIIFYEQYF
cdr3_nt: TGTGCCAGCCGCCCGGGCGGGGGGCCTCCGATAATATTCTACGAGCAGTACTTC

d_call: TRBD1
clone_size: NA
v_call: TRBV27
j_call: TRBJ1-1
cdr3_length: 15
cdr3_aa: CASSFSYRGNTEAFF
cdr3_nt: TGTGCCAGCAGTTTCTCCTACAGGGGGAACACTGAAGCTTTCTTT

d_call: NA
clone_size: NA
v_call: TRBV28
j_call: TRBJ2-6
cdr3_length: 15
cdr3_aa: CASSLTGNGANVLTF
cdr3_nt: TGTGCCAGCAGCCTCACAGGGAATGGGGCCAACGTCCTGACTTTC

d_call: TRBD2
clone_size: NA
v_call: TRBV3-1/TRBV3-2
j_call: TRBJ2-5
cdr3_length: 16
cdr3_aa: CASSRGSSGGGETQYF
cdr3_nt: TGTGCCAGCAGTCGAGGGTCTAGCGGGGGAGGGGAGACCCAGTACTTC

d_call: NA
clone_size: NA
v_call: TRBV2
j_call: TRBJ2-7
cdr3_length: 14
cdr3_aa: CASSESQGKNEQYF
cdr3_nt: TGTGCCAGCAGTGAGAGTCAGGGTAAGAACGAGCAGTACTTC

d_call: NA
clone_size: NA
v_call: TRBV15
j_call: TRBJ2-4
cdr3_length: 14
cdr3_aa: CATSRVAIDNIQYF
cdr3_nt: TGTGCCACCAGCAGAGTGGCGATTGACAACATTCAGTACTTC

d_call: NA
clone_size: NA
v_call: TRBV2
j_call: TRBJ2-1
cdr3_length: 12
cdr3_aa: CASSAGYGEQFF
cdr3_nt: TGTGCCAGCAGTGCAGGGTACGGTGAGCAGTTCTTC

d_call: NA
clone_size: once
v_call: TRBV6-5
j_call: TRBJ2-2
cdr3_length: 14
cdr3_aa: CASSPQTVTGELFF
cdr3_nt: TGTGCCAGCAGCCCCCAGACCGTCACCGGGGAGCTGTTTTTT

d_call: TRBD2
clone_size: NA
v_call: TRBV19
j_call: TRBJ2-7
cdr3_length: 16
cdr3_aa: CASSLQAGGGIDEQYF
cdr3_nt: TGTGCCAGTAGTCTCCAAGCGGGAGGCGGGATAGACGAGCAGTACTTC

d_call: NA
clone_size: NA
v_call: TRBV14
j_call: TRBJ1-5
cdr3_length: 13
cdr3_aa: CASSPGANQPQHF
cdr3_nt: TGTGCCAGCAGCCCCGGGGCGAATCAGCCCCAGCATTTT

d_call: TRBD2
clone_size: few
v_call: TRBV4-1
j_call: TRBJ2-7
cdr3_length: 15
cdr3_aa: CASSQLAGLVREQYF
cdr3_nt: TGCGCCAGCAGCCAGTTAGCGGGGCTCGTTCGCGAGCAGTACTTC

d_call: NA
clone_size: NA
v_call: TRBV6-5
j_call: TRBJ2-3
cdr3_length: 15
cdr3_aa: CASSGFGTYTDTQYF
cdr3_nt: TGTGCCAGCAGCGGGTTCGGTACCTACACAGATACGCAGTATTTT

d_call: NA
clone_size: NA
v_call: TRBV29-1
j_call: TRBJ1-2
cdr3_length: 16
cdr3_aa: CSAGGWAAKEFYGYTF
cdr3_nt: TGCAGCGCCGGGGGGTGGGCAGCGAAGGAGTTCTATGGCTACACCTTC

d_call: NA
clone_size: NA
v_call: TRBV27
j_call: TRBJ2-2
cdr3_length: 13
cdr3_aa: CASSLGVTGELFF
cdr3_nt: TGTGCCAGCAGCCTAGGGGTTACCGGGGAGCTGTTTTTT

d_call: NA
clone_size: NA
v_call: TRBV6-4
j_call: TRBJ1-2
cdr3_length: 11
cdr3_aa: CASSARRGYTF
cdr3_nt: TGTGCCAGCAGTGCCAGACGTGGCTACACCTTC